What follows are 22 T cell receptor beta chains derived from one specimen sequenced in a study of blood T cell repertoires in COVID-19. Assay: immunoSEQ multiplex PCR; the TCRdb copy retains only in-frame clones and omits some. Of roughly 300,000 clones in the sample, 85% are singletons; the top ten hold roughly 14%. The sample taken for sequencing was peripheral blood. The receptors shown here come from a human donor in a cohort sampled during active COVID-19.

This clone appeared many times. This chain uses TRBV3-1 (or the pseudogene TRBV3-2) with TRBJ2-1; D possibly corresponds to TRBD1 (5 bases). CDR1 LGHDT and CDR2 YNNKEL come from the germline V gene (reference sequence). The germline V and J ends were trimmed by 4 bases and 6 bases, with 13 bases remaining between them. The CDR3 has 14 amino acids. CDR3 nucleotides: TGTGCCAGCAGCCCCCCCGTACAGGCCAATGAGCAGTTCTTC. It codes for CASSPPVQANEQFF.

V and J are TRBV15 and TRBJ2-3, with 9 bases lining up with TRBD2. The CDR3 is 15 amino acids. V gave up 1 base and J gave up 6 bases; unmatched junction bases: 5. From germline, CDR1 is LNHNV and CDR2 YYDKDF (reference sequence). DNA of the CDR3: TGTGCCACCAGCAGAGGGGCTAGCGGGGTCGATACGCAGTATTTT. This codes for CATSRGASGVDTQYF.

This sequence joins TRBV9 and TRBJ2-1; 8 nucleotides agree with TRBD2. The V gene's germline CDR1 is SGDLS and CDR2 YYNGEE. The CDR3 length is 16 residues. The V and J ends lost 0 bases and 5 bases, in that order; junction bases with no gene match: 7. CDR3 in DNA: TGTGCCAGCAGCGTAGAGCGACTAGCGATCAACAATGAGCAGTTCTTC. Amino acid sequence: CASSVERLAINNEQFF.

The chain employs TRBV5-1 and TRBJ2-5; tentative D call: TRBD2 (5 bases). Germline CDR1 SGHRS, CDR2 YFSETQ. V was pared by 2 bases and J by 0 bases, with 8 bases between. This CDR3 is built from 14 residues. CDR3 loop: CASSLSTNQETQYF. The CDR3 DNA is TGCGCCAGCAGCTTATCGACTAACCAAGAGACCCAGTACTTC.

The chain combines TRBV7-9 with TRBJ2-7; D call uncertain. Trimming removed 4 bases from V and 6 bases from J, with 16 bases in between. The germline CDR1 and CDR2 sequences are SEHNR and FQNEAQ (reference sequence). This CDR3 has 14 residues. The CDR3 DNA follows: TGTGCCAGCAGCTCCGACTGGGTCCCCCGCGAGCAGTACTTC. It yields the protein CASSSDWVPREQYF.

The genes are TRBV11-1 and TRBJ1-1, with D possibly being TRBD1 (5 bases). In germline, CDR1 is SGHAT, CDR2 FQDESV (reference sequence). Trimming pared 2 bases from V and 0 bases from J, leaving 10 bases between. This CDR3 has 15 amino acids. The CDR3 protein is CASSLPPGMNTEAFF. In DNA form, the CDR3 reads TGTGCCAGCAGCTTACCTCCAGGGATGAACACTGAAGCTTTCTTT.

The count of this clone is one. The rearrangement uses TRBV6-5 and TRBJ1-1; 7 nucleotides match TRBD1. Trimming cost V 10 bases and J 5 bases; bases outside gene matches: 7. The CDR3 covers 12 residues. CDR1 and CDR2 (germline): MNHEY, SVGAGI. The CDR3 nucleotides are TGTGCCATCTCGACAGGGATGACTGAAGCTTTCTTT. It encodes CAISTGMTEAFF.

The chain employs TRBV6-1 and TRBJ1-2, with a tentative D call TRBD1 (5 bases). Trimming left V 1 base short and J 4 bases short, with 10 bases between. Germline CDR1 is MNHNS and CDR2 is SASEGT. The CDR3 spans 14 residues. CDR3 protein: CASSEGGTSYGYTF. The DNA of the CDR3 is TGTGCCAGCAGTGAAGGGGGCACCTCCTATGGCTACACCTTC.

This sequence joins TRBV7-3 and TRBJ2-2; 9 nucleotides agree with TRBD2. This CDR3 contains 16 residues. CDR1 is SGHTA, CDR2 FQGTGA, per germline. J was trimmed by 4 bases and V by 5 bases; bases with no gene match: 8. The chain's CDR3 is CASSHGTSRLTGELFF. The CDR3, as DNA: TGTGCCAGCAGCCACGGGACTAGCAGGCTCACCGGGGAGCTGTTTTTT. The whole variable domain, remainder taken from reference TRBV7-3 and TRBJ2-2, is GAGVSQTPSNKVTEKGKYVELRCDPISGHTALYWYRQSLGQGPEFLIYFQGTGAADDSGLPNDRFFAVRPEGSVSTLKIQRTERGDSAVYLCASSHGTSRLTGELFFGEGSRLTVL.

V gene TRBV7-9 combines with J gene TRBJ2-1; 11 nucleotides agree with TRBD2. The ends lost 5 bases at V and 6 bases at J; junction bases unmatched: 12. Germline CDR1 SEHNR, CDR2 FQNEAQ (reference sequence). This CDR3 spans 17 amino acids. CDR3 sequence: CASSPRLSGRAGNEQFF. CDR3 bases: TGTGCCAGCAGCCCGAGACTTAGCGGGAGGGCCGGCAATGAGCAGTTCTTC.

CDR3 sequence reads: CASSDLGTSPLHF. The CDR3 DNA sequence: TGTGCCAGCAGTGACCTAGGAACCTCACCCCTCCACTTT. The gene calls are TRBV12-3 or TRBV12-4 and TRBJ1-6, with no clear D. V shed 5 bases and J shed 10 bases, with 12 bases lying between them. The CDR3 is 13 amino acids.

The chain is built from TRBV18 and TRBJ1-3; D gene ambiguous. V shed 6 bases and J shed 4 bases, with 16 bases lying between them. From germline, CDR1 is KGHSH and CDR2 LQKENI. CDR3 length equals 15 residues. The CDR3 loop reads CASSHKRGTGNTIYF. For the CDR3, the DNA is TGTGCCAGCTCTCACAAACGGGGTACCGGAAACACCATATATTTT.

V is TRBV18 and J is TRBJ2-7, with D tentatively TRBD2 (6 bases). The CDR3 has 15 residues. V lost 6 bases, J lost 0 bases, and 15 bases lay in between. Per the germline V gene, CDR1 is KGHSH and CDR2 is LQKENI. Here the CDR3 DNA reads TGTGCCAGCTCCGGGGGTTCGGTAAGCTCCTACGAGCAGTACTTC. Translated, it gives CASSGGSVSSYEQYF.

The rearrangement joins TRBV11-3 to TRBJ2-7; TRBD1 agrees at 10 bases. CDR1 is SGHNT, CDR2 YENEEA, per germline. CDR3 length: 15 residues. V shed 5 bases and J 3 bases; nucleotides not matched to a gene: 7. As DNA, the CDR3 is TGTGCCAGCAGCCTAGCCGGGACAGGGGACTACGAGCAGTACTTC. Translated, it gives CASSLAGTGDYEQYF.

The chain employs TRBV5-1 and TRBJ1-3, with D tentatively TRBD1 (6 bases). The CDR3 is made up of 16 amino acids. Trimming took off 4 bases at V and 1 base at J, with 15 bases between the two ends. Germline values: CDR1 SGHRS, CDR2 YFSETQ. The CDR3 coding sequence is TGCGCCAGCAGCCTAGGGGGTGTAGGGTCTGGAAACACCATATATTTT. Its protein product is CASSLGGVGSGNTIYF.

This clone has a handful of counts. The rearrangement uses TRBV28 and TRBJ2-5; possible D gene TRBD1, 5 bases. This CDR3 is built from 14 residues. Germline V lookup: CDR1 MDHEN, CDR2 SYDVKM. Trimming pared 8 bases from V and 5 bases from J, leaving 18 bases between. The CDR3 bases are TGTGCCAGCTCCCCGATAGGGGTCGACGAGACCCAGTACTTC. Protein: CASSPIGVDETQYF.

This clone was seen only once. The V and J genes are TRBV28 and TRBJ2-2; unclear D gene. Between the trimmed V and J ends, which lost 1 base and 7 bases, there was a span of 10 bases. CDR1 is MDHEN, CDR2 SYDVKM, per germline. CDR3 length: 14 amino acids. Here the CDR3 DNA reads TGTGCCAGCAGTTTATTTCCCCGTAGCGGGGAGCTGTTTTTT. Protein: CASSLFPRSGELFF.

Only one count was recorded for this clone. The CDR3 DNA reads TGTGCCAGCAGCAATAGTTATCAGCCCCAGCATTTT. As protein: CASSNSYQPQHF. The chain employs TRBV2 and TRBJ1-5, with D hard to call. The CDR3 covers 12 residues. The germline gives CDR1 SNHLY, CDR2 FYNNEI. The V and J ends lost 6 bases and 5 bases respectively, with 8 bases between them. The whole variable domain, remainder taken from reference TRBV2 and TRBJ1-5, is EPEVTQTPSHQVTQMGQEVILRCVPISNHLYFYWYRQILGQKVEFLVSFYNNEISEKSEIFDDQFSVERPDGSNFTLKIRSTKLEDSAMYFCASSNSYQPQHFGDGTRLSIL.

This chain uses TRBV11-2 with TRBJ2-7; 8 bases are a match to TRBD1. The CDR3 consists of 14 residues. Germline CDR1 and CDR2: SGHAT and FQNNGV. V was clipped by 1 base and J by 2 bases; unmatched bases: 1. The CDR3 sequence is CASSLVTGAYEQYF. DNA for the CDR3: TGTGCCAGCAGCTTAGTGACAGGGGCCTACGAGCAGTACTTC.

The gene calls are TRBV7-6 and TRBJ2-7; D perhaps matches TRBD1 (5 bases). The V end was cut by 3 bases, the J end by 4 bases, with 16 bases between. The germline gives CDR1 SGHVS, CDR2 FNYEAQ. The CDR3 covers 15 residues. The CDR3 loop reads CASSFTQGGWYEQYF. The CDR3, as DNA: TGTGCCAGCAGCTTTACGCAGGGTGGATGGTACGAGCAGTACTTC.

The V gene is TRBV18, the J gene TRBJ1-1; 8 positions agree with TRBD1. The CDR3 extends over 16 amino acids. V lost 4 bases, J lost 3 bases, and 10 bases stayed unmatched. Per the germline V gene, CDR1 is KGHSH and CDR2 is LQKENI. The CDR3 DNA sequence: TGTGCCAGCTCACAAACCTTGTTACAGGGGGACACTGAAGCTTTCTTT. Protein: CASSQTLLQGDTEAFF.

The genes are TRBV25-1 and TRBJ2-5; 9 bases line up with TRBD2. The CDR3 has 16 residues. Unmatched junction bases numbered 12, after V lost 5 bases and J lost 5 bases. From germline, CDR1 is MGHDK and CDR2 SYGVNS. The CDR3: CASSPTAGGWVETQYF. The CDR3 DNA reads TGTGCCAGCAGTCCAACTGCGGGAGGGTGGGTGGAGACCCAGTACTTC.